Listed here are 8 T cell receptor beta chains from one sample, sequenced in a study of neoadjuvant nivolumab and ipilimumab in lung cancer. The repertoire was sequenced with immunoSEQ multiplex PCR; TCRdb's copy has only in-frame clones and lacks some. The table lists over 25,000 clones, under 85% of them singletons. The sequencing used tumor tissue, collected after neoadjuvant nivolumab, alone or with ipilimumab, at or shortly before surgery. These receptors originate from an adult with non-small cell lung cancer.

This chain uses TRBV2 with TRBJ2-5; tentative D call: TRBD2 (6 bases). The CDR3 covers 14 residues. V dropped 6 bases and J dropped 1 base, with 12 bases sitting between them. From germline, CDR1 is SNHLY and CDR2 FYNNEI. The CDR3 DNA follows: TGTGCCAGCAGGTCCCAAGCGGGCCAAGAGACCCAGTACTTC. It encodes CASRSQAGQETQYF.

This clone was seen more than once but under ten times. The chain has TRBV6-5 and TRBJ1-1, with TRBD1 identical over 7 bases. The CDR3 extends over 14 amino acids. Germline V CDR1 and CDR2: MNHEY, SVGAGI. The trim removed 5 bases at V and 1 base at J, leaving 4 bases unmatched. DNA for the CDR3: TGTGCCAGCAGTCCCAGGACAGGGAACACTGAAGCTTTCTTT. Translated: CASSPRTGNTEAFF.

This chain links TRBV7-9 with TRBJ2-7, with no clear D. CDR1 is SEHNR and CDR2 is FQNEAQ in the germline V gene (reference sequence). This CDR3 spans 14 amino acids. V lost 1 base and J lost 2, with 9 bases in between. The CDR3 loop reads CASSLDSYTYEQYF. The CDR3 nucleotides are TGTGCCAGCAGCTTAGATAGCTACACCTACGAGCAGTACTTC.

The chain combines TRBV25-1 with TRBJ2-3; 12 bases match TRBD2. V shed 4 bases and J 5 bases; nucleotides not matched to a gene: 7. The CDR3 contains 16 residues. The germline V gene has CDR1 MGHDK and CDR2 SYGVNS. The CDR3: CASSGGLAGGLDTQYF. DNA for the CDR3: TGTGCCAGCAGTGGGGGGCTAGCGGGAGGGCTAGATACGCAGTATTTT.

The chain couples TRBV5-4 to TRBJ2-7, with D possibly matching TRBD2 (5 bases). Trimming removed 0 bases from V and 0 bases from J, with 10 bases in between. The CDR3 loop spans 15 amino acids. The germline V gene encodes CDR1 SGHNT and CDR2 YYREEE (reference sequence). The CDR3 nucleotides are TGTGCCAGCAGCTTGGTCGAGGGAGTCTCCTACGAGCAGTACTTC. The encoded protein is CASSLVEGVSYEQYF.

On this clone itself: The sample contains more than one DNA sequence encoding this CDR3. This chain connects TRBV15 to TRBJ1-4; D remains ambiguous. Germline V CDR1 and CDR2: LNHNV, YYDKDF (reference sequence). Trimming stripped 1 base from V and 8 bases from J, with 5 bases between. This CDR3 comprises 12 residues. CDR3 DNA sequence: TGTGCCACCAGCAGAGTTGGAGAAAAACTGTTTTTT. Protein product: CATSRVGEKLFF. The full variable domain, rest sourced from reference TRBV15 and TRBJ1-4, is DAMVIQNPRYQVTQFGKPVTLSCSQTLNHNVMYWYQQKSSQAPKLLFHYYDKDFNNEADTPDNFQSRRPNTSFCFLDIRSPGLGDTAMYLCATSRVGEKLFFGSGTQLSVL.

This clone was counted only a few times. The chain combines TRBV18 with TRBJ2-7, with 9 nucleotides matching TRBD1. The CDR3 loop spans 16 amino acids. The germline CDR1 and CDR2 sequences are KGHSH and LQKENI. Trimming took 0 bases from V and 2 from J; bases not matched to a gene: 5. The CDR3: CASSPPGTGSAYEQYF. The CDR3 coding sequence is TGTGCCAGCTCACCACCCGGGACAGGGTCGGCCTACGAGCAGTACTTC.

The table lists this clone with a few counts. The rearrangement links TRBV29-1 to TRBJ1-1; 7 bases align to TRBD1. CDR3 length equals 14 residues. Germline CDR1 is SQVTM and CDR2 is ANQGSEA. The junction had 5 bases not matched to a gene; V was cut back by 4 bases and J by 0 bases. CDR3 sequence: CSVAPGGMNTEAFF. As DNA, the CDR3 is TGCAGCGTTGCACCAGGGGGAATGAACACTGAAGCTTTCTTT.